These 5 T cell receptor beta chains were sequenced from one sample in a study of T cell responses to AZD1222 COVID-19 vaccine. The table came from immunoSEQ multiplex PCR; TCRdb's copy has only in-frame clones and leaves some out. The data show 180,000 or so clones, over 85% seen once. The sequences come from peripheral blood, collected on day 0 of AZD1222 vaccination. These TCRs come from an adult in good health.

The CDR3 loop reads CASSQTRATQYF. DNA for the CDR3: TGTGCCAGCAGCCAGACAAGGGCGACCCAGTACTTC. This chain links TRBV14 with TRBJ2-5; D ambiguous. The CDR3 runs to 12 residues. Per the germline V gene, CDR1 is SGHDN and CDR2 is FVKESK. V gave up 3 bases and J gave up 7 bases, with 9 bases separating them.

This clone was found once. This rearrangement joins TRBV15 to TRBJ2-5; the match to TRBD2 covers 9 bases. V shed 0 bases, J shed 5 bases, and the junction held 10 bases outside the gene matches. The CDR3 loop spans 17 amino acids. The germline CDR1 and CDR2 sequences are LNHNV and YYDKDF (reference sequence). The CDR3 nucleotides are TGTGCCACCAGCAGAGATTTTAGCGGGAGTCGTCAGGAGACCCAGTACTTC. Protein sequence: CATSRDFSGSRQETQYF.

This clone appeared many times. The chain links TRBV6-4 to TRBJ2-2, with 9 nucleotides matching TRBD1. V lost 6 bases, J lost 6 bases, and 5 bases stayed unmatched. Germline CDR1 reads MRHNA; CDR2 reads SNTAGT. There are 14 residues in the CDR3. CDR3 DNA: TGTGCCAGCAGGCGGACAGGGGAAGCCGGGGAGCTGTTTTTT. Protein sequence: CASRRTGEAGELFF.

V gene TRBV5-1 combines with J gene TRBJ2-6, with 11 positions matching TRBD1. CDR3 size: 17 residues. Germline CDR1 reads SGHRS; CDR2 reads YFSETQ. J gave up 1 base and V 5 bases, and 5 bases lay outside the gene matches. The DNA for the CDR3 is TGCGCCAGCAGAAAAGGGACAGGGGGATCTGGGGCCAACGTCCTGACTTTC. Protein sequence: CASRKGTGGSGANVLTF.

This rearrangement joins TRBV7-8 to TRBJ1-3, with D uncertain. The germline V and J ends were trimmed by 1 base and 2 bases, with 3 bases remaining between them. There are 13 residues in the CDR3. Germline values: CDR1 SGHVS, CDR2 FQNEAQ. In nucleotides, the CDR3 is TGTGCCAGCAGCTTAGGCCCTGGAAACACCATATATTTT. Translating it yields CASSLGPGNTIYF.